These 5 T cell receptor beta chains share one sample of origin, sequenced in a study of CD8+CD57+ T cells in acquired aplastic anemia. Both TCR beta VDJ combination and CDR3 sequence profiling were carried out. Genomic DNA was the template for this profiling. TCRdb re-called the reads through MiXCR, storing one row per CDR3 protein. The sample lists about 130,000 distinct CDR3 sequences; roughly 50% were seen once. Sequenced sample: sorted CD4+, CD8+, or CD8+CD57+ T cells (not recorded which) from PBMCs. These receptors came from a human donor in good health, serving as a control.

This clonotype was found many times. The chain couples TRBV5-1 to TRBJ2-5; no definite D call. Germline V gene sequence: CDR1 SGHRS, CDR2 YFSETQ. This CDR3 has 14 residues. Trimming shortened V by 0 bases and J by 0 bases, and 6 bases separated the two germline ends. DNA for the CDR3: TGCGCCAGCAGCTTGGGGGGTTACCAAGAGACCCAGTACTTC. Protein product: CASSLGGYQETQYF.

The rearrangement joins TRBV19 to TRBJ1-2, with D maybe TRBD1 (5 bases). This CDR3 contains 14 residues. The germline V and J ends were trimmed by 4 bases and 5 bases, with 14 bases remaining between them. Germline assignment: CDR1 LNHDA and CDR2 SQIVND (reference sequence). CDR3 in DNA: TGTGCCAGTAGTACGCCCGGTACAGGATATGGCTACACCTTC. Protein: CASSTPGTGYGYTF.

On this clonotype itself: This may be a read error, as it is one base from a much larger clone. The V gene is TRBV12-3 or TRBV12-4, the J gene TRBJ1-1; 10 positions match TRBD1. CDR3 size: 17 residues. The CDR3 reads CAGSLGPPGTGDTEAFF. Written as DNA, the CDR3 is TGTGCCGGCAGTTTAGGTCCCCCCGGGACAGGGGACACTGAAGCTTTCTTT.

This chain uses TRBV27 with TRBJ2-1; D unclear. V lost 2 bases to trimming and J lost 2 bases, with 7 bases between them. The CDR3 extends over 14 amino acids. The V gene's germline CDR1 is MNHEY and CDR2 SMNVEV (reference sequence). CDR3 in amino acids: CASSLRGPYNEQFF. In nucleotides, the CDR3 is TGTGCCAGCAGTTTAAGAGGCCCCTACAATGAGCAGTTCTTC.

The chain is built from TRBV19 and TRBJ1-6; D gene unclear. Trimming removed 1 base from V and 11 bases from J, with 12 bases in between. This CDR3 spans 14 amino acids. Germline CDR1 and CDR2: LNHDA and SQIVND (reference sequence). The CDR3 loop reads CASSIGLAEAPLHF. CDR3 bases: TGTGCCAGTAGTATAGGACTAGCCGAAGCACCCCTCCACTTT.